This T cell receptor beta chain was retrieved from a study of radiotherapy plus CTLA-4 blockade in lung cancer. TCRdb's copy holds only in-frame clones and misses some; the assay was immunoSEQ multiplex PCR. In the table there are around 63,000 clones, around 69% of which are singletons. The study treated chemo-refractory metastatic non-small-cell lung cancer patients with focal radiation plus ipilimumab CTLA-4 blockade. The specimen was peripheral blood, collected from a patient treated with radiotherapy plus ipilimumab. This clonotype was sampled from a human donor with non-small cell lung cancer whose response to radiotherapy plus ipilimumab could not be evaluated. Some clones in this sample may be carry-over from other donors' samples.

In nucleotides, the CDR3 is TGTGCCAGCAGCCGTGGAGGCACGCGAAATAATCAGCCCCAGCATTTT. Amino acids: CASSRGGTRNNQPQHF. This chain joins TRBV2 and TRBJ1-5; D call uncertain. CDR1 and CDR2 (germline): SNHLY, FYNNEI. V dropped 6 bases and J dropped 4 bases, with 19 bases sitting between them. CDR3 length: 16 residues.